A selection of T cell receptor beta chains follows, all from one sample in a study of blood T cells in healthy people across ages. TCRdb re-called the 5' RACE reads through MiXCR, storing one row per CDR3 protein. The sample includes around 940,000 distinct CDR3 sequences, roughly 47% of them seen just once. Material for sequencing was blood. Receptors originate from a woman in her sixties in good health. Each CDR3 is given with its conserved first and last residue. D genes are given only for firm matches. Only some rows state a clone size, as once, few, many or a class for expanded clones.

J: TRBJ1-6
V: TRBV6-5
D: -
size: -
CDR3: CASSYGRGGNSPLHF
DNA: TGTGCCAGCAGTTACGGAAGGGGGGGTAATTCACCCCTCCACTTT

J: TRBJ2-5
V: TRBV7-8
D: TRBD2
size: -
CDR3: CASSPELAVQETQYF
DNA: TGTGCCAGCAGCCCGGAACTAGCGGTCCAAGAGACCCAGTACTTC

J: TRBJ2-3
V: TRBV7-8
D: TRBD1
size: many
CDR3: CASRSTGARTDTQYF
DNA: TGTGCCAGCAGATCTACAGGGGCTCGTACAGATACGCAGTATTTT

J: TRBJ1-5
V: TRBV7-4
D: TRBD1
size: few
CDR3: CASSLSGQVKRGNQPQHF
DNA: TGTGCCAGCAGCTTGTCGGGACAGGTCAAGAGGGGGAATCAGCCCCAGCATTTT

J: TRBJ2-7
V: TRBV10-3
D: -
size: few
CDR3: CAISEGYSGSYEQYF
DNA: TGTGCCATCAGTGAGGGATATTCTGGCTCCTACGAGCAGTACTTC

J: TRBJ2-1
V: TRBV20-1
D: TRBD1
size: -
CDR3: CSASRQGARNEQFF
DNA: TGCAGTGCCAGCAGGCAGGGGGCGCGGAATGAGCAGTTCTTC

J: TRBJ2-7
V: TRBV25-1
D: TRBD2
size: few
CDR3: CASTASGAYEQYF
DNA: TGTGCCAGCACCGCTAGCGGGGCCTACGAGCAGTACTTC

J: TRBJ2-4
V: TRBV19
D: -
size: few
CDR3: CASSPRTDKNIQYF
DNA: TGTGCCAGTAGTCCCCGGACGGACAAAAACATTCAGTACTTC

J: TRBJ2-1
V: TRBV6-1
D: TRBD2
size: -
CDR3: CASSEALRASGSDEQFF
DNA: TGTGCCAGCAGTGAAGCGCTTCGGGCGAGCGGGAGCGATGAGCAGTTCTTC

J: TRBJ1-4
V: TRBV2
D: TRBD1
size: many
CDR3: CASSRPGTGNEKLFF
DNA: TGTGCCAGCAGCCGACCCGGGACAGGAAATGAAAAACTGTTTTTT

J: TRBJ1-2
V: TRBV5-1
D: -
size: -
CDR3: CASSSTTREFTF
DNA: TGCGCCAGCAGCTCCACCACGCGGGAGTTCACCTTC

J: TRBJ2-7
V: TRBV20-1
D: -
size: -
CDR3: CSAHRAYEQYF
DNA: TGCAGTGCTCACCGGGCCTACGAGCAGTACTTC

J: TRBJ2-7
V: TRBV20-1
D: -
size: -
CDR3: CSARDLLGSYNEQYF
DNA: TGCAGTGCTAGAGATTTATTAGGCTCCTACAATGAGCAGTACTTC

J: TRBJ2-3
V: TRBV12-5
D: TRBD2
size: few
CDR3: CASGLGLAGADTQYF
DNA: TGTGCTAGTGGGCTGGGACTAGCGGGAGCAGATACGCAGTATTTT

J: TRBJ2-7
V: TRBV18
D: TRBD2
size: few
CDR3: CASSPRLAESYEQYF
DNA: TGTGCCAGCTCACCTCGACTAGCGGAGTCCTACGAGCAGTACTTC

J: TRBJ1-2
V: TRBV7-2
D: -
size: -
CDR3: CASSPGGGREGGYGYTF
DNA: TGTGCCAGCAGCCCGGGTGGGGGCAGAGAGGGAGGCTATGGCTACACCTTC

J: TRBJ2-5
V: TRBV11-2
D: -
size: -
CDR3: CASSDDIFQETQYF
DNA: TGTGCCAGCAGCGACGACATATTTCAAGAGACCCAGTACTTC

J: TRBJ2-5
V: TRBV12-3/TRBV12-4
D: TRBD1
size: -
CDR3: CASMRQGPRETQYF
DNA: TGTGCCAGCATGCGACAGGGTCCAAGAGAGACCCAGTACTTC

J: TRBJ2-1
V: TRBV13
D: -
size: few
CDR3: CASRSGGQEQFF
DNA: TGTGCCAGCAGATCCGGAGGACAAGAGCAGTTCTTC

J: TRBJ1-2
V: TRBV6-4
D: -
size: -
CDR3: CASRKMGVGYTF
DNA: TGTGCCAGCAGAAAGATGGGGGTTGGCTACACCTTC